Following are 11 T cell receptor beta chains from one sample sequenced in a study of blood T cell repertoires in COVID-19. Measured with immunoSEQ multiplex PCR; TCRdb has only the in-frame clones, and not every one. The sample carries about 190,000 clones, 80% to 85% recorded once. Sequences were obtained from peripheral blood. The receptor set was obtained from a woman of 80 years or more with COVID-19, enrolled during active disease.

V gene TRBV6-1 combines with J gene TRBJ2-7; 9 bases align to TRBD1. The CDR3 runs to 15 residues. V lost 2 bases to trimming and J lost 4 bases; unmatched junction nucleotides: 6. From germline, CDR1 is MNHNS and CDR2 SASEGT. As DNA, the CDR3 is TGTGCCAGCAGTGAAATAGGGACAGGGCGATACGAGCAGTACTTC. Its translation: CASSEIGTGRYEQYF.

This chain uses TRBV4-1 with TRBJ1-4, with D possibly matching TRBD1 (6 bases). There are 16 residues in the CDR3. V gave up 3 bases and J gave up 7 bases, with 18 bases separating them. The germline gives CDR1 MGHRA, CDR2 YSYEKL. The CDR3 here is CASSQLQQGGGEKLFF. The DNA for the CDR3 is TGCGCCAGCAGCCAGTTACAACAGGGAGGGGGTGAAAAACTGTTTTTT.

The CDR3 is CASSYQGLDTEAFF. The CDR3 coding sequence is TGTGCCAGCAGTTACCAGGGACTGGACACTGAAGCTTTCTTT. V is TRBV6-5 and J is TRBJ1-1, with a tentative D call TRBD1 (5 bases). This CDR3 region has 14 residues. Trimming left V 2 bases short and J 3 bases short, with 10 bases between. Germline loops: CDR1 MNHEY, CDR2 SVGAGI.

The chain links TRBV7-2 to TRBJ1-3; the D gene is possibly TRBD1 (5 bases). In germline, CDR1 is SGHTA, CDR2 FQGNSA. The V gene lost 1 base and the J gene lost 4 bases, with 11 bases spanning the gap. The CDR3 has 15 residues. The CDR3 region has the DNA TGTGCCAGCAGCTTAGAAGACAGACCCGGAAACACCATATATTTT. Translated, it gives CASSLEDRPGNTIYF.

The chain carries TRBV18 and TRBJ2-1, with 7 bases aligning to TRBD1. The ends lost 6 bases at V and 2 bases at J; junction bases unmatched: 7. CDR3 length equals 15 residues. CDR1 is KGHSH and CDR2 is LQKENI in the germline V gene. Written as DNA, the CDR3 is TGTGCCAGCTCCCTGGGACAGTCCGCCTACAATGAGCAGTTCTTC. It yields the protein CASSLGQSAYNEQFF.

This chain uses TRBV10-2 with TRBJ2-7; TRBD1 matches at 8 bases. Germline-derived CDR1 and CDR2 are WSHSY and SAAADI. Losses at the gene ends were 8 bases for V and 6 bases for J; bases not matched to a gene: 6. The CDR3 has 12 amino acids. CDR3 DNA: TGCGCCAGCCGGGACAGGTCGAGCGAGCAGTACTTC. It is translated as CASRDRSSEQYF.

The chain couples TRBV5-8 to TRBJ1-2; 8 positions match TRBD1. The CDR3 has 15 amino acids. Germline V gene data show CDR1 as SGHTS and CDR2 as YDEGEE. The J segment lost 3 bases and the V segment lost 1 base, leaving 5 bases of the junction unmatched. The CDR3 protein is CASSLRPGGDYGYTF. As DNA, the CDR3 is TGTGCCAGCAGCTTGCGCCCAGGGGGCGACTATGGCTACACCTTC.

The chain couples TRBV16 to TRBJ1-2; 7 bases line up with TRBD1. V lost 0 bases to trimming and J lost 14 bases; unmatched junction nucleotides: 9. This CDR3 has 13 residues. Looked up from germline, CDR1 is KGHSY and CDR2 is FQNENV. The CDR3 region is CASSQSEVGQRTF. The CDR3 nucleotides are TGTGCCAGCAGCCAATCGGAAGTGGGACAGAGGACCTTC.

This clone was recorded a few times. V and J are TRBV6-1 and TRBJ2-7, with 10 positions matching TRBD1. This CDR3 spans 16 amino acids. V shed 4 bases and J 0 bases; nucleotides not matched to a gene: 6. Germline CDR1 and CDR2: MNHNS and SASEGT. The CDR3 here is CASSGQGAQSSYEQYF. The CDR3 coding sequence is TGTGCCAGCAGTGGACAGGGGGCTCAGAGCTCCTACGAGCAGTACTTC.

The CDR3 region is CASSLRGNYGYTF. The CDR3 region has the DNA TGTGCCAGCAGCTTAAGGGGGAACTATGGCTACACCTTC. The chain uses TRBV7-2 and TRBJ1-2; D perhaps matches TRBD1 (6 bases). Germline CDR1 SGHTA, CDR2 FQGNSA. Trimming cost V 2 bases and J 2 bases, with 6 bases left between them. This CDR3 comprises 13 residues.

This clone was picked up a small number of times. In DNA, the CDR3 is TGTGCCAGCAGTGAAGGTGGGACAGGGACGTACGAGCAGTACTTC. It encodes CASSEGGTGTYEQYF. The rearrangement links TRBV6-1 to TRBJ2-7; 9 bases line up with TRBD1. The trim removed 1 base at V and 4 bases at J, leaving 5 bases unmatched. The CDR3 spans 15 residues. Germline assignment: CDR1 MNHNS and CDR2 SASEGT.